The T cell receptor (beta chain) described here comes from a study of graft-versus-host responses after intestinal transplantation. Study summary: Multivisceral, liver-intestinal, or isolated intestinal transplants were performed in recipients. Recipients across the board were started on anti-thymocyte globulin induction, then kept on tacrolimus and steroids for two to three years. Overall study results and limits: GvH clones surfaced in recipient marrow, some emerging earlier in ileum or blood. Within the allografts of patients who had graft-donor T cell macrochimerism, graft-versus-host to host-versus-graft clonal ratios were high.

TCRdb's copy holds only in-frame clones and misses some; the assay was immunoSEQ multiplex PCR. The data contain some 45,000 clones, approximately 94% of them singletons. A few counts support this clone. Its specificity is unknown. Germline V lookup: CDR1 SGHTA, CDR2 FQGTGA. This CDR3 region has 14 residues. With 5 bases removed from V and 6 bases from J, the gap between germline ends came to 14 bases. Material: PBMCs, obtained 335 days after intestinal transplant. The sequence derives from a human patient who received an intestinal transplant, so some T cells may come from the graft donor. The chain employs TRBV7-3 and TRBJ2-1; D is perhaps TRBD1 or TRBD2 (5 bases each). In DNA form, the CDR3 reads TGTGCCAGCAGCCCAACGGGGCGTCCCAATGAGCAGTTCTTC. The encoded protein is CASSPTGRPNEQFF.